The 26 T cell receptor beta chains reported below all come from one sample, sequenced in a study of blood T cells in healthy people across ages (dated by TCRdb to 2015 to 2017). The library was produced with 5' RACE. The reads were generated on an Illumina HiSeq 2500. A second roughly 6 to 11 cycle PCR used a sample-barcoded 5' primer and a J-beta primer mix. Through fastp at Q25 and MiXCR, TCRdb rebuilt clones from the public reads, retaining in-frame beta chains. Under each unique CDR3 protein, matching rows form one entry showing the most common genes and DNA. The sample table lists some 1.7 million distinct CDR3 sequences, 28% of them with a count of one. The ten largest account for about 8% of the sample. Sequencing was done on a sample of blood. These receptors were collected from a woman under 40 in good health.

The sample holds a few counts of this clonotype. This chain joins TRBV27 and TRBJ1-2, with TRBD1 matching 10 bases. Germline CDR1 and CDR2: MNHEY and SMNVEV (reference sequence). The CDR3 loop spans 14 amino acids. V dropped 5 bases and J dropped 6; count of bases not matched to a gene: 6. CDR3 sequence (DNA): TGTGCCAGCAGTGGCCGGGGGACAGGGGATGGCTACACCTTC. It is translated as CASSGRGTGDGYTF.

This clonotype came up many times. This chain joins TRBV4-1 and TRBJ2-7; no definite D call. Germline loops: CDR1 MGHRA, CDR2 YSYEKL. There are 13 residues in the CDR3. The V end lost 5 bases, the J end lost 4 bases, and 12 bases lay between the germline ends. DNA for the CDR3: TGCGCCAGCAGCTCAGGAAAAGGATACGAGCAGTACTTC. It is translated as CASSSGKGYEQYF.

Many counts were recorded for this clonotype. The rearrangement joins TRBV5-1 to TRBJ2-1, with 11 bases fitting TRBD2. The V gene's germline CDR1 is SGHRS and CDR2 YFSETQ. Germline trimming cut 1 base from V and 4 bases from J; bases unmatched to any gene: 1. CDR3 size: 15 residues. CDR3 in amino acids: CASSLPSGGYNEQFF. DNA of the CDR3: TGCGCCAGCAGCTTGCCTAGCGGGGGGTACAATGAGCAGTTCTTC. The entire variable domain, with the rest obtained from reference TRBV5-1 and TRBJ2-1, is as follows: KAGVTQTPRYLIKTRGQQVTLSCSPISGHRSVSWYQQTPGQGLQFLFEYFSETQRNKGNFPGRFSGRQFSNSRSEMNVSTLELGDSALYLCASSLPSGGYNEQFFGPGTRLTVL.

CDR3 DNA: TGCGCCAGCAGTGATTCCAGGGGTGGAGAAAAACTGTTTTTT. Residues: CASSDSRGGEKLFF. The chain links TRBV10-1 to TRBJ1-4; possible D gene TRBD1, 6 bases. Per germline, CDR1 WNHNN and CDR2 SYGVQD (reference sequence). CDR3 length equals 14 residues. Trimming took off 3 bases at V and 8 bases at J, with 13 bases between the two ends.

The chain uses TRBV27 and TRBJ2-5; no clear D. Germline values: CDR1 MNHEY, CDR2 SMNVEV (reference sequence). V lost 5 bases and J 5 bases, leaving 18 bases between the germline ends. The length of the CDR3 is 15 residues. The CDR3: CASSTRDGSTETQYF. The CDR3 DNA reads TGTGCCAGCAGTACCCGTGATGGGTCGACGGAGACCCAGTACTTC.

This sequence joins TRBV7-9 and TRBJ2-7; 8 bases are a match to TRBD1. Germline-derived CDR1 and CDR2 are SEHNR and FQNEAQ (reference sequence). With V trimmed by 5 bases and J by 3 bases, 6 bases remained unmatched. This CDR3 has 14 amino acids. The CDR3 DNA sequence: TGTGCCAGCAGCCGTGCCGGGACAGGCTACGAGCAGTACTTC. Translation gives CASSRAGTGYEQYF.

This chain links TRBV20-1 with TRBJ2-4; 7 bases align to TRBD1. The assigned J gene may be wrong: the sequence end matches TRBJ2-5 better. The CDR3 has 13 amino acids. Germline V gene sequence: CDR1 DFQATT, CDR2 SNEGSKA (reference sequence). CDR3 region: CSARLTGEETQYF. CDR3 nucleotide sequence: TGCAGTGCTAGATTAACAGGGGAAGAGACCCAGTACTTC.

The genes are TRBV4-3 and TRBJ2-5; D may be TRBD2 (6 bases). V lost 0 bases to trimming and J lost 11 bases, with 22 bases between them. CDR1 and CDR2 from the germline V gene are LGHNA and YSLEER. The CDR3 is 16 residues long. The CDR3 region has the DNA TGCGCCAGCAGCCAAGATGCACTAGCAGGAGGGAATGAGCAGTACTTC. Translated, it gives CASSQDALAGGNEQYF.

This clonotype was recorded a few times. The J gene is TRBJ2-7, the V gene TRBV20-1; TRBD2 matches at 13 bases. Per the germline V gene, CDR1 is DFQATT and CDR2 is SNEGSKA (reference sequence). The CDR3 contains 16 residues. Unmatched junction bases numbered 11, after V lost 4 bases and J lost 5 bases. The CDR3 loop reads CSANRRTSGSFDEQYF. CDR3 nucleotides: TGCAGTGCTAATCGAAGGACTAGCGGGAGTTTTGACGAGCAGTACTTC.

The CDR3 coding sequence is TGTGCCACCCAGGATTACGCCGGGGAGCTGTTTTTT. Translation: CATQDYAGELFF. The V and J genes are TRBV12-3 or TRBV12-4 and TRBJ2-2; D is ambiguous. CDR3 length equals 12 residues. Trimming shortened V by 10 bases and J by 6 bases, and 12 bases separated the two germline ends.

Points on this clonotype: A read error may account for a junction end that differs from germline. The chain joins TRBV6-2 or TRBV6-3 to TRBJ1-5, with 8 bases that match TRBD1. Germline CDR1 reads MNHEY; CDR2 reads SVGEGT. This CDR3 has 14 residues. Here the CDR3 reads CASSGQGGNRPQHF. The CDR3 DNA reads TGTGCCAGCAGCGGACAGGGCGGCAATCGGCCCCAGCATTTT.

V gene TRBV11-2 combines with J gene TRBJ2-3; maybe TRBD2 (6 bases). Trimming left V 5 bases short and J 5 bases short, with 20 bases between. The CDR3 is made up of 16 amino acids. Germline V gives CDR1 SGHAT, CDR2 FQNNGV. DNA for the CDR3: TGTGCCAGCAGCGCCGGGGACGGGGGAGTCAGAGATACGCAGTATTTT. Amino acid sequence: CASSAGDGGVRDTQYF.

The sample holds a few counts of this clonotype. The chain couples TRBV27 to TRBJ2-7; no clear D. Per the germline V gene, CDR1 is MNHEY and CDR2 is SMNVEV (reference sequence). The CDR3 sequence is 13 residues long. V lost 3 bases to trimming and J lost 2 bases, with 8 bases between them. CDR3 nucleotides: TGTGCCAGCAGTTTCAAGAAGGCCTACGAGCAGTACTTC. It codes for CASSFKKAYEQYF.

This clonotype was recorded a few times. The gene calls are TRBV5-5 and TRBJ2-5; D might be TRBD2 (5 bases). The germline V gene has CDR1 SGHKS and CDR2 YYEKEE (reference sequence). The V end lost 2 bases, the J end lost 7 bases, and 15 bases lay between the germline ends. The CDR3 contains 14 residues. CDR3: CASSLNSLAGTQYF. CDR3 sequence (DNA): TGTGCCAGCAGCTTAAACAGCCTCGCGGGGACCCAGTACTTC.

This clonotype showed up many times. CDR3 DNA sequence: TGTGCCAGCCCCGTTTCTCTGCTCTCTAACAATGAGCAGTTCTTC. Protein: CASPVSLLSNNEQFF. The genes are TRBV2 and TRBJ2-1, with D unclear. The germline V and J ends were trimmed by 8 bases and 5 bases, with 19 bases remaining between them. CDR1 is SNHLY and CDR2 is FYNNEI in the germline V gene. The CDR3 sequence is 15 residues long. The entire variable domain, with the rest obtained from reference TRBV2 and TRBJ2-1, is as follows: EPEVTQTPSHQVTQMGQEVILRCVPISNHLYFYWYRQILGQKVEFLVSFYNNEISEKSEIFDDQFSVERPDGSNFTLKIRSTKLEDSAMYFCASPVSLLSNNEQFFGPGTRLTVL.

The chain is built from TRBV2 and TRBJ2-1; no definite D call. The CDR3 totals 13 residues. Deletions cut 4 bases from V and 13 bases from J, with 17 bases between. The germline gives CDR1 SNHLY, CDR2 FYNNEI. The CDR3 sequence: CASSVYGQETQFF. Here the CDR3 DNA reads TGTGCCAGCAGTGTCTATGGCCAAGAGACCCAGTTCTTC.

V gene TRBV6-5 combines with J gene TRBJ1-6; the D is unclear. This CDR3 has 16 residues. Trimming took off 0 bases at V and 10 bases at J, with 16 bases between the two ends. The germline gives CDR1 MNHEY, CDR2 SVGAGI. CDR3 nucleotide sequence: TGTGCCAGCAGTTACTCGCCAGAGGGTTGGGAATCACCCCTCCACTTT. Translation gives CASSYSPEGWESPLHF.

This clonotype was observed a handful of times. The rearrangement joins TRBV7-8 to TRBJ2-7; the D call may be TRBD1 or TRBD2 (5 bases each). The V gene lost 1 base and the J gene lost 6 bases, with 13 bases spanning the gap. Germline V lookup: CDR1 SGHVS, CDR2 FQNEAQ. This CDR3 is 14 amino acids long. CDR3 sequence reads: CASSLDARGSEQYF. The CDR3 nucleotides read TGTGCCAGCAGCTTAGACGCTCGGGGCAGCGAGCAGTACTTC.

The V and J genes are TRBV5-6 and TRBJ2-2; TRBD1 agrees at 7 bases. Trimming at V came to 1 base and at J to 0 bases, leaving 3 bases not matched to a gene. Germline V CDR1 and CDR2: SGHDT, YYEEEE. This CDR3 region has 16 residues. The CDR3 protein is CASSLPTGTNTGELFF. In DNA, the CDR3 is TGTGCCAGCAGCTTGCCGACAGGGACGAACACCGGGGAGCTGTTTTTT.

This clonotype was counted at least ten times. The CDR3 DNA is TGCAGTGCTCCCGATAGCGGGAGCTCCTACGAGCAGTACTTC. Its translation is CSAPDSGSSYEQYF. The chain uses TRBV20-1 and TRBJ2-7, with 9 bases fitting TRBD2. The germline V gene has CDR1 DFQATT and CDR2 SNEGSKA (reference sequence). J was trimmed by 0 bases and V by 5 bases; bases with no gene match: 5. There are 14 residues in the CDR3.

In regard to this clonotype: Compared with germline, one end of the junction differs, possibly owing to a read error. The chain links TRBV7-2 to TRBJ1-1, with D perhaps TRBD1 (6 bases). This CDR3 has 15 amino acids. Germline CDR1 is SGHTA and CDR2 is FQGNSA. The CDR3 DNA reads TGTGCCAGCAGCCTAGCGGGGCAGGGGACCCTTGAAGCTTTCTTT. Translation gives CASSLAGQGTLEAFF.

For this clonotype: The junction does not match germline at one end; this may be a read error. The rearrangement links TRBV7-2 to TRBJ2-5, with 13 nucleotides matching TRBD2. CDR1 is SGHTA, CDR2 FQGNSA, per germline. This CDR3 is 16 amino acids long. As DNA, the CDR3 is TGTGCCAGTAGCTCCGGACTAGCGGGAGCGGGTGAGACCCAGTACTTC. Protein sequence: CASSSGLAGAGETQYF.

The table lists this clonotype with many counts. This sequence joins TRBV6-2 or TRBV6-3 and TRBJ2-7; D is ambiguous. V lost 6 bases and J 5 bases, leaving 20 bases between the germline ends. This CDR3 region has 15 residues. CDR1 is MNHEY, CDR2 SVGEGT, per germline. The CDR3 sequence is CASSQNGPDLDEQYF. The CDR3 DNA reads TGTGCCAGCAGCCAGAACGGACCAGACCTGGACGAGCAGTACTTC.

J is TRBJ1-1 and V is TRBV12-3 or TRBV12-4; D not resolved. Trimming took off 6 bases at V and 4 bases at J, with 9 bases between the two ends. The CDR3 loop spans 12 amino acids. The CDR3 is CASSSSSTEAFF. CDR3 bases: TGTGCCAGCAGCTCCTCTTCCACTGAAGCTTTCTTT.

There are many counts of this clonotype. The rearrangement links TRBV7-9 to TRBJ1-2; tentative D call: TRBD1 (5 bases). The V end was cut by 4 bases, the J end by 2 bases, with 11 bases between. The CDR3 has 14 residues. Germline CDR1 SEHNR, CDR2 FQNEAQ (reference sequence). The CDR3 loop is CASSSGFTNYGYTF. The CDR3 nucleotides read TGTGCCAGCAGCTCAGGGTTCACGAACTATGGCTACACCTTC.

CDR3 DNA sequence: TGTGCCAGCAGCCCTGGAGTGACCTCCTACGAGCAGTACTTC. This gives the protein CASSPGVTSYEQYF. This chain links TRBV11-2 with TRBJ2-7; D gene unclear. V lost 5 bases and J 0 bases, leaving 11 bases between the germline ends. The CDR3 totals 14 residues. CDR1 is SGHAT and CDR2 is FQNNGV in the germline V gene.